The next 10 T cell receptor beta chains were all read from a single sample in a study of OX40 agonist ivuxolimab in advanced cancers. The repertoire was sequenced with immunoSEQ multiplex PCR; TCRdb's copy has only in-frame clones and lacks some. The sample has roughly 87,000 clones, around 90% seen once. Sequences were derived from CD4+ or CD8+ T cells sorted from blood, sampled in a trial of the OX40 agonist ivuxolimab. These receptors came from an adult with an advanced solid tumor such as melanoma, head and neck, liver or kidney cancer.

This chain uses TRBV28 with TRBJ1-3; no firm D call. This CDR3 has 14 residues. The germline V gene has CDR1 MDHEN and CDR2 SYDVKM. The germline V and J ends were trimmed by 6 bases and 2 bases, with 11 bases remaining between them. The CDR3 coding sequence is TGTGCCAGCAGAGGAGGGCAAGCTGGAAACACCATATATTTT. It encodes CASRGGQAGNTIYF. Using reference TRBV28 and TRBJ1-3 for the parts outside the CDR3, the full variable domain is DVKVTQSSRYLVKRTGEKVFLECVQDMDHENMFWYRQDPGLGLRLIYFSYDVKMKEKGDIPEGYSVSREKKERFSLILESASTNQTSMYLCASRGGQAGNTIYFGEGSWLTVV.

The rearrangement links TRBV28 to TRBJ1-5; 9 positions agree with TRBD1. This CDR3 region has 14 residues. Germline V gene lookup returns CDR1 MDHEN and CDR2 SYDVKM. V trimming: 5 bases; J trimming: 6 bases; junction bases outside the gene matches: 5. CDR3 loop: CASSLQGAGQPQHF. DNA of the CDR3: TGTGCCAGCAGTCTACAGGGGGCAGGTCAGCCCCAGCATTTT.

The chain employs TRBV14 and TRBJ1-4; possible D gene TRBD1, 5 bases. Germline CDR1 reads SGHDN; CDR2 reads FVKESK. V shed 4 bases and J shed 5 bases, with 14 bases lying between them. This CDR3 contains 15 residues. CDR3 protein: CASSLWGRRNEKLFF. The CDR3 DNA reads as TGTGCCAGCAGCCTTTGGGGACGGCGAAATGAAAAACTGTTTTTT.

The J gene is TRBJ2-7, the V gene TRBV5-4; 11 nucleotides align to TRBD1. CDR3 length: 16 amino acids. Germline V gene lookup returns CDR1 SGHNT and CDR2 YYREEE (reference sequence). After removal of 4 bases from V and 4 bases from J, the junction contained 10 bases not matched to a gene. In DNA, the CDR3 is TGTGCCAGCAGCCAAGAAGGGACAGGGGGATTGTACGAGCAGTACTTC. Translated, it gives CASSQEGTGGLYEQYF.

The chain has TRBV4-1 and TRBJ2-3, with 7 bases that match TRBD2. J lost 2 bases, V lost 0 bases, and 5 bases had no gene match. The CDR3 spans 16 residues. Germline loops: CDR1 MGHRA, CDR2 YSYEKL. In DNA form, the CDR3 reads TGCGCCAGCAGCCAAGAGGGGGGGAGTATCACAGATACGCAGTATTTT. This encodes CASSQEGGSITDTQYF.

V and J are TRBV4-2 and TRBJ2-1; 11 nucleotides agree with TRBD2. The CDR3 has 19 residues. V gave up 1 base and J gave up 4 bases; unmatched junction bases: 12. Germline CDR1 and CDR2: LGHNA and YNFKEQ. For the CDR3, the DNA is TGTGCCAGCAGCCAAGTCCCCCTAGCGGGAGGAAAACCTTACAATGAGCAGTTCTTC. The encoded protein is CASSQVPLAGGKPYNEQFF.

This chain joins TRBV2 and TRBJ1-4; 7 bases align to TRBD1. Germline loops: CDR1 SNHLY, CDR2 FYNNEI. Trimming took 5 bases from V and 7 from J; bases not matched to a gene: 7. The CDR3 runs 14 residues. CDR3 bases: TGTGCCAGCAGTTACGGAACAGGGGCTGAAAAACTGTTTTTT. This gives the protein CASSYGTGAEKLFF.

The CDR3 sequence is CASSFMASLYNEQFF. The CDR3, as DNA: TGTGCCAGCAGTTTTATGGCTAGTCTTTACAATGAGCAGTTCTTC. This sequence joins TRBV28 and TRBJ2-1, with unresolved D. The CDR3 is 15 residues long. V was clipped by 3 bases and J by 4 bases, with 13 bases between them. Germline V gives CDR1 MDHEN, CDR2 SYDVKM.

This clone was observed once. The same CDR3 can be traced to other DNA sequences in this sample. This chain uses TRBV5-6 with TRBJ2-1; D is undetermined. This CDR3 comprises 11 residues. With 3 bases removed from V and 2 bases from J, the gap between germline ends came to 0 bases. Germline V gives CDR1 SGHDT, CDR2 YYEEEE. The CDR3 sequence is CASSSYNEQFF. For the CDR3, the DNA is TGTGCCAGCAGCTCCTACAATGAGCAGTTCTTC.

The chain couples TRBV15 to TRBJ1-2; D is undetermined. Trimming stripped 3 bases from V and 3 bases from J, with 8 bases between. This CDR3 comprises 13 residues. Germline assignment: CDR1 LNHNV and CDR2 YYDKDF (reference sequence). CDR3 sequence: CATSSREYYGYTF. Written as DNA, the CDR3 is TGTGCCACCAGCAGTCGAGAATACTATGGCTACACCTTC. The full variable domain, in which reference TRBV15 and TRBJ1-2 provide the parts outside the CDR3, is DAMVIQNPRYQVTQFGKPVTLSCSQTLNHNVMYWYQQKSSQAPKLLFHYYDKDFNNEADTPDNFQSRRPNTSFCFLDIRSPGLGDTAMYLCATSSREYYGYTFGSGTRLTVV.